Below, 22 T cell receptor beta chains from the same sample are listed, as sequenced in a study of human T cells and chemical hapten exposure. Time point: patch test 1, 2 weeks after DPC sensitization. Treatment indicated: therapeutic diphenylcyclopropenone sensitization with weekly scalp DPC. TCRdb reprocessed the RACE reads with MiXCR, giving one entry per CDR3 protein. This table has 90,000 to 120,000 distinct CDR3 sequences, roughly 9.6% appearing once. The sequencing here drew on whole blood, taken in connection with sensitization to the hapten diphenylcyclopropenone (DPC). These receptors came from a woman in her thirties or forties with alopecia areata. Some clones in this sample may be carry-over from other donors' samples.

This clonotype was recorded at least ten times. DNA of the CDR3: TGTGCCAGCACCCCCGGCGTGTCCCGATCTGGGGAGCAGTACTTC. It codes for CASTPGVSRSGEQYF. The V and J genes are TRBV7-2 and TRBJ2-7; D remains unclear. Germline V CDR1 and CDR2: SGHTA, FQGNSA. This CDR3 is 15 amino acids long. Trimming left V 7 bases short and J 7 bases short, with 23 bases between.

This rearrangement joins TRBV7-2 to TRBJ2-3; tentatively, D is TRBD1 or TRBD2 (6 bases each). CDR1 and CDR2 from the germline V gene are SGHTA and FQGNSA. Trimming stripped 4 bases from V and 4 bases from J, with 12 bases between. CDR3 length: 14 residues. This chain's CDR3 is CASSSVGGSDTQYF. The CDR3 DNA reads as TGTGCCAGCAGCTCGGTGGGGGGCTCAGATACGCAGTATTTT.

This clonotype has a count of ten or more. The V call is TRBV3-2, the J call TRBJ1-1; the table names TRBD1, a call not compared with the DNA. TRBV3-2 is a pseudogene segment. This CDR3 is built from 16 residues. Here the CDR3 DNA reads TGTGCCAGCAGCCGACGGGACAGGATACTGAACACTGAAGCTTTCTTT. It yields the protein CASSRRDRILNTEAFF.

This clonotype was recorded many times. V and J are TRBV6-1 and TRBJ1-1; 7 positions agree with TRBD1. The germline V gene has CDR1 MNHNS and CDR2 SASEGT. The CDR3 loop spans 15 amino acids. V shed 5 bases and J 5 bases; nucleotides not matched to a gene: 11. The CDR3 loop reads CASSIQTGLGTEAFF. DNA of the CDR3: TGTGCCAGCAGTATACAGACAGGGCTGGGGACTGAAGCTTTCTTT.

In its sample, this clonotype was seen a few times. The chain is built from TRBV18 and TRBJ2-7; the D gene is possibly TRBD1 (5 bases). CDR1 and CDR2 (germline): KGHSH, LQKENI. Between the trimmed V and J ends, which lost 3 bases and 4 bases, there was a span of 16 bases. This CDR3 has 15 amino acids. CDR3 region: CASSPQGRMGYEQYF. As DNA, the CDR3 is TGTGCCAGCTCACCCCAGGGCAGGATGGGATACGAGCAGTACTTC.

This clonotype was seen repeatedly, ten times or more. CDR3: CASSVLGGGDSNQPQHF. CDR3 bases: TGTGCCAGCTCAGTTTTGGGAGGGGGAGATAGCAATCAGCCCCAGCATTTT. V and J are TRBV28 and TRBJ1-5, with D tentatively TRBD1 (6 bases). Trimming shortened V by 8 bases and J by 0 bases, and 20 bases separated the two germline ends. Germline loops: CDR1 MDHEN, CDR2 SYDVKM. The CDR3 is 17 amino acids.

The sample holds many counts of this clonotype. This chain joins TRBV12-5 and TRBJ1-1; tentative D call: TRBD1 (6 bases). Trimming took 6 bases from V and 7 from J, leaving 27 bases between them. The V gene's germline CDR1 is LGHNT and CDR2 FRNRAP. The CDR3 covers 17 residues. CDR3 residues: CASGAGERIWAGREAFF. The CDR3 nucleotides are TGTGCTAGTGGCGCAGGGGAACGAATCTGGGCCGGTCGTGAAGCTTTCTTT.

This clonotype was counted between two and nine times. The genes are TRBV5-6 and TRBJ2-5, with TRBD2 identical over 12 bases. CDR1 is SGHDT and CDR2 is YYEEEE in the germline V gene. The CDR3 contains 16 residues. The trim removed 4 bases at V and 3 bases at J, leaving 7 bases unmatched. CDR3 protein: CASSAGLAGREETQYF. DNA for the CDR3: TGTGCCAGCAGCGCTGGACTAGCGGGGAGAGAAGAGACCCAGTACTTC.

This clonotype has a count of ten or more. The chain links TRBV5-4 to TRBJ1-3; D unresolved. The CDR3 length is 13 residues. Germline V gene sequence: CDR1 SGHNT, CDR2 YYREEE (reference sequence). Trimming pared 2 bases from V and 2 bases from J, leaving 5 bases between. The CDR3 coding sequence is TGTGCCAGCAGCTTTAGAGCTGGAAACACCATATATTTT. Residues: CASSFRAGNTIYF.

This clonotype has ten or more counts. This CDR3 reads CASSPPRGAGGQNTGELFF. CDR3 in DNA: TGTGCCAGCAGTCCTCCGCGAGGCGCGGGGGGGCAGAACACCGGGGAGCTGTTTTTT. The rearrangement uses TRBV6-2 or TRBV6-3 and TRBJ2-2; 9 nucleotides match TRBD2. CDR3 length equals 19 residues. V was clipped by 5 bases and J by 1 base; unmatched bases: 14. Germline CDR1 MNHEY, CDR2 SVGEGT.

This clonotype was recorded at least ten times. V and J are TRBV18 and TRBJ1-5; 8 nucleotides match TRBD1. Germline values: CDR1 KGHSH, CDR2 LQKENI. Trimming removed 4 bases from V and 2 bases from J; junction bases left unmatched: 1. The CDR3 extends over 14 amino acids. CDR3 nucleotides: TGTGCCAGCTCACTGGGACAGGGCAATCAGCCCCAGCATTTT. It encodes CASSLGQGNQPQHF.

This clonotype was seen a handful of times. V usage is TRBV10-2 and J usage is TRBJ2-3, with D possibly matching TRBD2 (6 bases). The V gene's germline CDR1 is WSHSY and CDR2 SAAADI. The CDR3 has 15 amino acids. V was shortened by 1 base and J by 0 bases, with 8 bases between the two germline ends. The CDR3 loop reads CASSELGGSTDTQYF. As DNA, the CDR3 is TGCGCCAGCAGTGAGTTGGGGGGTAGCACAGATACGCAGTATTTT.

This clonotype has ten or more counts. The chain recombines TRBV10-3 with TRBJ2-7; D may correspond to TRBD1 or TRBD2 (5 bases each). Between the trimmed V and J ends, which lost 5 bases and 2 bases, there was a span of 10 bases. The CDR3 runs 13 residues. Germline loops: CDR1 ENHRY, CDR2 SYGVKD. This CDR3 reads CAISRDVAYEQYF. CDR3 nucleotide sequence: TGTGCCATCAGTCGGGACGTAGCCTACGAGCAGTACTTC.

This CDR3 reads CASSLQTSGSEEQYF. CDR3 nucleotides: TGTGCCAGCAGTTTACAGACTAGCGGGAGTGAGGAGCAGTACTTC. This chain connects TRBV12-3 or TRBV12-4 to TRBJ2-7; 12 bases are shared with TRBD2. The CDR3 covers 15 residues. Trimming at V came to 2 bases and at J to 7 bases, leaving 6 bases not matched to a gene.

This clonotype turned up a few times. The CDR3 reads CASSQGLRTSGSYEQYF. As DNA, the CDR3 is TGTGCCAGCAGCCAGGGTCTCCGGACTAGCGGGAGCTACGAGCAGTACTTC. The gene calls are TRBV4-2 and TRBJ2-7; 13 nucleotides agree with TRBD2. CDR1 and CDR2 (germline): LGHNA, YNFKEQ. V dropped 3 bases and J dropped 3; count of bases not matched to a gene: 8. This CDR3 spans 17 amino acids.

This clonotype was counted a few times. J is TRBJ1-1 and V is TRBV7-9; D is undetermined. This CDR3 region has 12 residues. V was trimmed by 4 bases and J by 6 bases, leaving 9 bases between them. Germline V lookup: CDR1 SEHNR, CDR2 FQNEAQ (reference sequence). The CDR3 spells CASSSSSAEAFF. CDR3 nucleotides: TGTGCCAGCAGCTCATCTTCGGCTGAAGCTTTCTTT.

This clonotype has at least ten counts. This chain links TRBV7-2 with TRBJ2-3; 10 positions match TRBD2. V was clipped by 5 bases and J by 5 bases; unmatched bases: 10. The CDR3 is made up of 16 amino acids. Germline V lookup: CDR1 SGHTA, CDR2 FQGNSA. CDR3 bases: TGTGCCAGCAGCCGAGGGCGGACTAGCGGCCTAGATACGCAGTATTTT. Protein: CASSRGRTSGLDTQYF.

Only one count was recorded for this clonotype. This sequence joins TRBV2 and TRBJ2-7; 9 bases fit TRBD1. The CDR3 loop spans 14 amino acids. The germline V gene has CDR1 SNHLY and CDR2 FYNNEI. V lost 6 bases and J lost 6; bases outside the gene matches: 9. CDR3 sequence (DNA): TGTGCCAGCAGATGGACAGGGGCTGGGTCCGAGCAGTACTTC. Its protein is CASRWTGAGSEQYF.

This clonotype was detected ten times or more. This chain joins TRBV5-1 and TRBJ2-1, with 10 nucleotides matching TRBD2. The germline gives CDR1 SGHRS, CDR2 YFSETQ. The CDR3 has 14 amino acids. Trimming removed 3 bases from V and 5 bases from J; junction bases left unmatched: 2. The CDR3 here is CASSSSGGNNEQFF. CDR3 sequence (DNA): TGCGCCAGCAGCTCTAGCGGGGGTAACAATGAGCAGTTCTTC.

The table lists this clonotype with many counts. This sequence joins TRBV7-2 and TRBJ2-5; TRBD2 might be the D (5 bases). CDR1 SGHTA and CDR2 FQGNSA come from the germline V gene. CDR3 size: 13 residues. V shed 5 bases and J shed 3 bases, with 10 bases lying between them. The CDR3: CASSPGSEETQYF. CDR3 in DNA: TGTGCCAGCAGCCCGGGGAGTGAAGAGACCCAGTACTTC.

This rearrangement joins TRBV6-2 or TRBV6-3 to TRBJ2-3, with D uncertain. Germline V gene sequence: CDR1 MNHEY, CDR2 SVGEGT. The V end was cut by 2 bases, the J end by 2 bases, with 11 bases between. The CDR3 has 15 amino acids. The CDR3 DNA sequence: TGTGCCAGCAGTTACCCCGCGGACCACACAGATACGCAGTATTTT. As protein: CASSYPADHTDTQYF.

The gene calls are TRBV24-1 and TRBJ1-6; 10 bases line up with TRBD1. Per germline, CDR1 KGHDR and CDR2 SFDVKD. The ends lost 5 bases at V and 13 bases at J; junction bases unmatched: 4. This CDR3 contains 13 residues. Here the CDR3 reads CATSATGGGPLHF. In DNA form, the CDR3 reads TGTGCCACCAGTGCGACAGGGGGCGGGCCCCTCCACTTT.